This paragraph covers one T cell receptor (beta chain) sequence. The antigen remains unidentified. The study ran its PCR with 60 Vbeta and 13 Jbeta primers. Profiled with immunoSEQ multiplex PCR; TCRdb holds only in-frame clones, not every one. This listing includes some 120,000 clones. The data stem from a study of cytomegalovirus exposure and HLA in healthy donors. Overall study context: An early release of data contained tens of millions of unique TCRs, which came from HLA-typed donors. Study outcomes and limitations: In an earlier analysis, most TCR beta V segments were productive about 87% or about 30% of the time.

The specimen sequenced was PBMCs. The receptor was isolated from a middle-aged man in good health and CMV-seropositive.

The CDR3 loop is CASSLVGTSGETQYF. The CDR3 DNA reads as TGTGCCAGCAGCTTAGTCGGGACTAGTGGGGAGACCCAGTACTTC. This chain joins TRBV7-2 and TRBJ2-5; 8 bases are shared with TRBD2. This CDR3 region has 15 residues. Germline-derived CDR1 and CDR2 are SGHTA and FQGNSA. V was clipped by 1 base and J by 5 bases; unmatched bases: 6. Full variable domain (missing parts from reference TRBV7-2 and TRBJ2-5): GAGVSQSPSNKVTEKGKDVELRCDPISGHTALYWYRQSLGQGLEFLIYFQGNSAPDKSGLPSDRFSAERTGGSVSTLTIQRTQQEDSAVYLCASSLVGTSGETQYFGPGTRLLVL.